The clone carrying this T cell receptor beta chain was seen ten or more times. Antigen unknown. This record comes from a study of Graves' ophthalmopathy and Graves' hyperthyroidism. Overall study findings and caveats: Researchers report that a 13-signature model separated ophthalmopathy from stable hyperthyroidism, posting almost 90% sensitivity and more than 70% specificity.

RNA transcripts were the template, and TCR beta CDR3 regions were amplified from them. HTBI primers were used in a first-round RT-PCR, which preceded a second-round multiplex PCR. Via MiXCR, TCRdb re-called the multiplex PCR reads, giving one row per CDR3 protein. The sample comprises 400,000 to 450,000 distinct CDR3 sequences, more than 20% of which are singletons, and approximately 3.2% rests with the top ten. Germline V gene lookup returns CDR1 MNHEY and CDR2 SVGEGT. The CDR3 sequence is 14 residues long. With 2 bases removed from V and 3 bases from J, the gap between germline ends came to 11 bases.

The clonotype comes from a woman aged 18-35 years with stable Graves' hyperthyroidism. This sequence joins TRBV6-2 or TRBV6-3 and TRBJ2-7, with D possibly matching TRBD2 (6 bases). The sequenced sample was peripheral blood. The CDR3 is CASSYGGAFYEQYF. The CDR3 DNA reads as TGTGCCAGCAGTTACGGCGGGGCCTTCTACGAGCAGTACTTC.